What follows describes a single TCR beta chain. Its antigen is currently unknown. Used for each TCR library was approximately 3.5 ug of total RNA. TCRdb processed the 5' RACE reads again and assigns one entry to each CDR3 protein, with no DNA. In total, the table holds roughly 170,000 distinct CDR3 sequences. The data were taken from a study of monozygotic twins with inflammatory bowel disease. Germline V CDR1 and CDR2: LGHDT, YNNKEL (reference sequence). This CDR3 has 15 residues. General observations from the study: IBD patients shared fewer clonotypes with other individuals than healthy twins, especially patients with disease activity signs.

This TCR was recovered from a human donor with ulcerative colitis or Crohn's disease, or a healthy co-twin of an affected twin (not recorded which). The chain links TRBV3-1 to TRBJ1-2. Sequencing was done on a sample of blood. The CDR3 is CASSQDTRPNYGYTF.